The 16 T cell receptor beta chains in this list originate from one sample, sequenced in a study of PD-L1 blockade in urothelial cancer. Measured with immunoSEQ multiplex PCR; TCRdb has only the in-frame clones, and not every one. The sample comprises 50,000 to 55,000 clones, 70% to 80% of which are singletons, and 3% to 4% rests with the top ten. The sample was PBMCs, taken around atezolizumab (anti-PD-L1) treatment. The receptors derive from a man between 65 and 79 years old with urothelial cancer.

The CDR3 bases are TGTGCCAGCAGCTATCGACAGGGACCCACCGGGGAGCTGTTTTTT. Protein: CASSYRQGPTGELFF. The rearrangement joins TRBV7-2 to TRBJ2-2, with 7 positions matching TRBD1. The V gene's germline CDR1 is SGHTA and CDR2 FQGNSA. The V and J ends lost 4 bases and 4 bases, in that order; junction bases with no gene match: 6. The CDR3 has 15 residues.

This clone was counted a few times. This chain joins TRBV6-5 and TRBJ2-5; weak D call: TRBD2 (6 bases). The CDR3 has 12 amino acids. CDR1 is MNHEY and CDR2 is SVGAGI in the germline V gene. The germline V and J ends were trimmed by 8 bases and 9 bases, with 16 bases remaining between them. DNA of the CDR3: TGTGCCAGCTGGGACTCTAAGAGACCCCAGTACTTC. This sequence encodes CASWDSKRPQYF.

This chain links TRBV11-3 with TRBJ2-1; 7 bases align to TRBD2. The CDR3 has 16 amino acids. Germline V gene sequence: CDR1 SGHNT, CDR2 YENEEA. Trimming at V came to 3 bases and at J to 1 base, leaving 6 bases not matched to a gene. The CDR3, as DNA: TGTGCCAGCAGCTTCTCCCTCGGGGGGTCCTACAATGAGCAGTTCTTC. This encodes CASSFSLGGSYNEQFF.

V is TRBV18 and J is TRBJ2-5; maybe TRBD1 (7 bases). The CDR3 is made up of 17 amino acids. Trimming removed 0 bases from V and 2 bases from J, with 16 bases in between. Germline loops: CDR1 KGHSH, CDR2 LQKENI. In DNA form, the CDR3 reads TGTGCCAGCTCACCACCTCAGGGGGGTCTTCGGCAAGAGACCCAGTACTTC. Translated: CASSPPQGGLRQETQYF.

About this clone itself: The germline gene is not matched at one end of the junction; a read error may be the cause. The chain has TRBV11-2 and TRBJ2-4; 9 positions agree with TRBD1. The CDR3 runs to 13 residues. Germline V gene lookup returns CDR1 SGHAT and CDR2 FQNNGV. This chain's CDR3 is CASSSRDRAPKLF. The CDR3 DNA reads as TGTGCCAGCAGCAGCCGGGACAGGGCCCCCAAGCTCTTC.

This clone has just a few counts. The J gene is TRBJ2-7, the V gene TRBV28; 8 nucleotides agree with TRBD1. CDR3 length: 14 residues. Germline CDR1 MDHEN, CDR2 SYDVKM. The V and J ends lost 5 bases and 2 bases, in that order; junction bases with no gene match: 5. CDR3 nucleotides: TGTGCCAGCAGTGTGCTGACAGGGGCCTACGAGCAGTACTTC. Translating it yields CASSVLTGAYEQYF.

The rearrangement uses TRBV9 and TRBJ2-4; D gene ambiguous. The length of the CDR3 is 15 residues. Germline CDR1 is SGDLS and CDR2 is YYNGEE. Trimming removed 0 bases at V and 1 base at J, with 8 bases between. The CDR3 loop reads CASSVAGEAKNIQYF. The CDR3 DNA is TGTGCCAGCAGCGTAGCCGGAGAGGCCAAAAACATTCAGTACTTC.

The rearrangement joins TRBV7-6 to TRBJ2-3; possibly TRBD1 for D (6 bases). The CDR3 has 15 amino acids. Germline CDR1 and CDR2: SGHVS and FNYEAQ. Trimming cost V 5 bases and J 6 bases, with 18 bases left between them. The DNA of the CDR3 is TGTGCCAGCAGCCAGGGGACCTTAGATCTGGATACGCAGTATTTT. Translated: CASSQGTLDLDTQYF.

CDR3 nucleotides: TGTGCCAGCAGCCCATTGGCCCGACGGGCCTACAATGAGCAGTTCTTC. Its translation is CASSPLARRAYNEQFF. V gene TRBV7-6 combines with J gene TRBJ2-1, with no clear D. Trimming removed 5 bases from V and 2 bases from J, with 16 bases in between. This CDR3 comprises 16 residues. The germline V gene has CDR1 SGHVS and CDR2 FNYEAQ.

This clone was seen just once. The chain is built from TRBV7-2 and TRBJ2-3; 7 bases map to TRBD2. CDR3 length: 15 residues. CDR1 and CDR2 (germline): SGHTA, FQGNSA. Trimming at V came to 8 bases and at J to 1 base, leaving 9 bases not matched to a gene. The chain's CDR3 is CASGRGGGRTDTQYF. The CDR3 DNA follows: TGTGCCAGCGGTCGAGGCGGGGGTCGCACAGATACGCAGTATTTT.

The chain employs TRBV4-1 and TRBJ2-1, with 16 bases that match TRBD2. CDR3 size: 19 residues. J lost 6 bases, V lost 0 bases, and 8 bases had no gene match. Germline V CDR1 and CDR2: MGHRA, YSYEKL. As DNA, the CDR3 is TGCGCCAGCAGCCAAGATCCGGGACTAGCGGGAGGGCCAATCAATGAGCAGTTCTTC. Its translation is CASSQDPGLAGGPINEQFF.

V is TRBV7-2 and J is TRBJ1-1; 7 nucleotides align to TRBD1. This CDR3 has 13 residues. V gave up 3 bases and J gave up 3 bases; unmatched junction bases: 1. CDR1 is SGHTA and CDR2 is FQGNSA in the germline V gene. The CDR3: CASSFDRDTEAFF. In DNA form, the CDR3 reads TGTGCCAGCAGCTTTGACAGGGACACTGAAGCTTTCTTT.

The chain employs TRBV5-5 and TRBJ2-3; 8 nucleotides align to TRBD1. Germline V gives CDR1 SGHKS, CDR2 YYEKEE (reference sequence). The CDR3 sequence is 16 residues long. The J segment lost 1 base and the V segment lost 3 bases, leaving 7 bases of the junction unmatched. The CDR3 here is CASSWGDRFGTDTQYF. The CDR3 bases are TGTGCCAGCAGCTGGGGGGACAGGTTCGGCACAGATACGCAGTATTTT.

The chain employs TRBV4-3 and TRBJ1-4; TRBD1 is a possible D gene (5 bases). Germline lookup yields CDR1 LGHNA and CDR2 YSLEER. The CDR3 runs to 13 residues. The ends were cut back, 0 bases at V and 15 bases at J, with 14 bases in the middle. CDR3: CASSQDFGTRVFF. CDR3 nucleotide sequence: TGCGCCAGCAGCCAAGATTTTGGGACTAGGGTGTTTTTT.

The J gene is TRBJ2-7, the V gene TRBV30; 12 bases fit TRBD2. This CDR3 region has 15 residues. Germline V gene lookup returns CDR1 GTSNPN and CDR2 SVGIG (reference sequence). J gave up 6 bases and V 2 bases, and 8 bases lay outside the gene matches. The CDR3 reads CAWSIEPGLAGEQYF. The CDR3 nucleotides read TGTGCCTGGAGTATTGAACCGGGACTAGCGGGCGAGCAGTACTTC.

The chain employs TRBV6-6 and TRBJ2-7; TRBD1 agrees at 7 bases. The CDR3 extends over 16 amino acids. The germline gives CDR1 MNHNY, CDR2 SVGAGI (reference sequence). V was pared by 2 bases and J by 5 bases, with 12 bases of the junction left unmatched. CDR3 coding DNA: TGTGCCAGCAGTTACACAGGGGCGCCCAGCCGGGACGAGCAGTACTTC. This sequence encodes CASSYTGAPSRDEQYF.